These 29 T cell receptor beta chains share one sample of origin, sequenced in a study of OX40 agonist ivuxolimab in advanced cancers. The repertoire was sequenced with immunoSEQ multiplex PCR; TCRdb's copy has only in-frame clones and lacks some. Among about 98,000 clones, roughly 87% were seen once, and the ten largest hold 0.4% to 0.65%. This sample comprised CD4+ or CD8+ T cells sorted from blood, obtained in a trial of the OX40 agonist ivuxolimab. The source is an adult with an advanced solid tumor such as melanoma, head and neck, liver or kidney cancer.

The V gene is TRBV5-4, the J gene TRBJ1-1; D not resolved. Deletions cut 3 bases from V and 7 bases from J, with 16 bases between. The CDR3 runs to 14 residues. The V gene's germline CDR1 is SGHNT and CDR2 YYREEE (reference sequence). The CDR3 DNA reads TGTGCCAGCAGCTCTACTTCTGGTTTGGATGAAGCTTTCTTT. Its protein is CASSSTSGLDEAFF.

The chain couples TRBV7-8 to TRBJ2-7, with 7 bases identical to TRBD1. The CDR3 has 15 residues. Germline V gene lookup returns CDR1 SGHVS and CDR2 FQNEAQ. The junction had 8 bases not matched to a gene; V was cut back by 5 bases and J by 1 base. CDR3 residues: CASSPGGPQSYEQYF. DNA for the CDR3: TGTGCCAGCAGCCCAGGGGGACCGCAGTCCTACGAGCAGTACTTC.

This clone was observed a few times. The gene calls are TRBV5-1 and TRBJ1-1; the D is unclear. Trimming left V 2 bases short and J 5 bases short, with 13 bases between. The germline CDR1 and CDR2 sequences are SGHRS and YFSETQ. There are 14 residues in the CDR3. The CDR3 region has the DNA TGCGCCAGCAGCTTAGACACCGGCGGGACTGAAGCTTTCTTT. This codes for CASSLDTGGTEAFF.

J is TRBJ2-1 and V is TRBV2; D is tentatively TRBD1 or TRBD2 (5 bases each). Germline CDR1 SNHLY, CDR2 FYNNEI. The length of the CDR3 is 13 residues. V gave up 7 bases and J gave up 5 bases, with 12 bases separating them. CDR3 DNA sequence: TGTGCCAGCAACCGGGGCTCTAACAATGAGCAGTTCTTC. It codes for CASNRGSNNEQFF.

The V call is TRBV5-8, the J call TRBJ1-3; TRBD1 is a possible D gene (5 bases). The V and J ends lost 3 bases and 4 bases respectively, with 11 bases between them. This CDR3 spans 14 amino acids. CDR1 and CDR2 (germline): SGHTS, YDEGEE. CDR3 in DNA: TGTGCCAGCAGCTCCAACAGGCAAGGAAACACCATATATTTT. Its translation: CASSSNRQGNTIYF.

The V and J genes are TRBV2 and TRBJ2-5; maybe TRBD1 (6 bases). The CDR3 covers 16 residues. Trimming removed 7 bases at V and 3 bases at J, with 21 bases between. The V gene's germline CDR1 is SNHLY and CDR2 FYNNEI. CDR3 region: CASMAGATGGEETQYF. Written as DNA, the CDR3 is TGTGCCAGCATGGCAGGGGCTACCGGTGGGGAAGAGACCCAGTACTTC. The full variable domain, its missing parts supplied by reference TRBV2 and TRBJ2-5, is EPEVTQTPSHQVTQMGQEVILRCVPISNHLYFYWYRQILGQKVEFLVSFYNNEISEKSEIFDDQFSVERPDGSNFTLKIRSTKLEDSAMYFCASMAGATGGEETQYFGPGTRLLVL.

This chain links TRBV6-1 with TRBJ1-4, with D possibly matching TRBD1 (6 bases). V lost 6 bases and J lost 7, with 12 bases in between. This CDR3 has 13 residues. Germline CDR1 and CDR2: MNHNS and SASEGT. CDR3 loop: CASSPDRSEKLFF. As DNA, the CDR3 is TGTGCCAGCAGCCCGGACAGAAGTGAAAAACTGTTTTTT.

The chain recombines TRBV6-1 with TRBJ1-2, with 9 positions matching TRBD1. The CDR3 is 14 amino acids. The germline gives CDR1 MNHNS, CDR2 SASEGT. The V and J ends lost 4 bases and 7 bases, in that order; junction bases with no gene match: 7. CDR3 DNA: TGTGCCAGCAGTGCGGACAGGGGAATTGGTGGCTACACCTTC. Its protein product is CASSADRGIGGYTF.

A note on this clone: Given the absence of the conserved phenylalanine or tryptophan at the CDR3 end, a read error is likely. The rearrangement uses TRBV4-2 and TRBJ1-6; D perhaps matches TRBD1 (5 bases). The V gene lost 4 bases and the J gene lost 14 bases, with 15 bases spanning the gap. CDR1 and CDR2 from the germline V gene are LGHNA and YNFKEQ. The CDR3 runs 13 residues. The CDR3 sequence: CASSPGHRETLHL. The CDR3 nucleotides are TGTGCCAGCAGCCCGGGGCACCGGGAAACCCTCCACCTT.

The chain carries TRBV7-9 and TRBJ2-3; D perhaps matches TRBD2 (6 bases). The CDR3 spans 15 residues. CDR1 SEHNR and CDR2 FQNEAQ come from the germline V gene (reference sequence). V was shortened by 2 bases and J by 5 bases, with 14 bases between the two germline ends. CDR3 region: CASSLWRGRGDTQYF. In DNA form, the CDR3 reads TGTGCCAGCAGCTTATGGAGGGGCCGGGGAGATACGCAGTATTTT.

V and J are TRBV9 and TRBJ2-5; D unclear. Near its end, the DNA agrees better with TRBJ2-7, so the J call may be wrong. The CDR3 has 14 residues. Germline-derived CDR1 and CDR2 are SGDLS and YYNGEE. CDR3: CASSVGALRDEQYF. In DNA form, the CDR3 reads TGTGCCAGCAGCGTAGGTGCCCTACGCGACGAGCAGTACTTC.

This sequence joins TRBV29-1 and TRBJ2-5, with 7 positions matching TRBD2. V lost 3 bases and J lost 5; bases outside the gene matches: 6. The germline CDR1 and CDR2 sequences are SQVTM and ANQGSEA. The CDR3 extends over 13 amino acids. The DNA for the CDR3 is TGCAGCGTTGAGGGGAGGGAGGCGGAGACCCAGTACTTC. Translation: CSVEGREAETQYF. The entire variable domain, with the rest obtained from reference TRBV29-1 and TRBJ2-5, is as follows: SAVISQKPSRDICQRGTSLTIQCQVDSQVTMMFWYRQQPGQSLTLIATANQGSEATYESGFVIDKFPISRPNLTFSTLTVSNMSPEDSSIYLCSVEGREAETQYFGPGTRLLVL.

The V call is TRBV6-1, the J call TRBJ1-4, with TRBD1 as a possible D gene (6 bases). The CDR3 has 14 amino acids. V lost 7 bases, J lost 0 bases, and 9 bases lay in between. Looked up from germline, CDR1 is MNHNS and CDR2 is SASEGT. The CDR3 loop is CASKRTATNEKLFF. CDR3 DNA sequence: TGTGCCAGCAAGAGGACAGCAACTAATGAAAAACTGTTTTTT.

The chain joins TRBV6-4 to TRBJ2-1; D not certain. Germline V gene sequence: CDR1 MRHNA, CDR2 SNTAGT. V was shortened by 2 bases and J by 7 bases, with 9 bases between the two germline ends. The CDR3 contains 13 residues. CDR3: CASSDGTRNEQFF. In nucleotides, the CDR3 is TGTGCCAGCAGTGACGGTACGAGGAATGAGCAGTTCTTC.

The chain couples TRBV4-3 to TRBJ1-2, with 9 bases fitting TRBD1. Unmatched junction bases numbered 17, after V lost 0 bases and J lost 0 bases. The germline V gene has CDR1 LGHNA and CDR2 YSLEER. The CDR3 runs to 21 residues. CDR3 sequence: CASSQDLPATGGIRANYGYTF. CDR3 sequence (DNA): TGCGCCAGCAGCCAAGATCTTCCGGCGACAGGGGGAATTAGAGCTAACTATGGCTACACCTTC.

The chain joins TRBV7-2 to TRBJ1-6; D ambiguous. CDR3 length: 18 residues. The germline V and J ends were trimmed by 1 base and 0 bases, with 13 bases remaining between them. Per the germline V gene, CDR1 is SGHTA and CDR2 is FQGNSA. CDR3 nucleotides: TGTGCCAGCAGCTTAGGGTTAGCCGGAATCTCCTATAATTCACCCCTCCACTTT. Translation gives CASSLGLAGISYNSPLHF.

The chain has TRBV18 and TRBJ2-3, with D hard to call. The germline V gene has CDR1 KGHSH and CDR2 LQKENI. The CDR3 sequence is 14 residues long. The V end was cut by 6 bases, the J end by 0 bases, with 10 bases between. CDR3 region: CASSETQSTDTQYF. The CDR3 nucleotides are TGTGCCAGCTCGGAAACTCAGAGCACAGATACGCAGTATTTT.

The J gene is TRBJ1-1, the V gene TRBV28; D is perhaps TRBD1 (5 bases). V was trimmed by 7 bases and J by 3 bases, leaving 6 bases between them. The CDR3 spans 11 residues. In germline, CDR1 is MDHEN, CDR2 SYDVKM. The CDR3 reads CASIGDTEAFF. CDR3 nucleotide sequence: TGTGCCAGCATAGGGGACACTGAAGCTTTCTTT.

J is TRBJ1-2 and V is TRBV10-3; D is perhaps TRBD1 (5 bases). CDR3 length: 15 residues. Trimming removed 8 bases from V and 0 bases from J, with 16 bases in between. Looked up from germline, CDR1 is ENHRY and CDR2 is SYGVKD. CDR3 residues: CAILKRGPANYGYTF. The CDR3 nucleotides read TGTGCCATCTTGAAGAGGGGCCCAGCTAACTATGGCTACACCTTC.

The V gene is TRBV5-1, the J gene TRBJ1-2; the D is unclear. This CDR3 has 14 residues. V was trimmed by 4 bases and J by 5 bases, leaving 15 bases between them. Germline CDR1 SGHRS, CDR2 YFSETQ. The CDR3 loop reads CASSAQSEGYGYTF. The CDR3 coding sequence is TGCGCCAGCAGCGCGCAATCAGAGGGATATGGCTACACCTTC.

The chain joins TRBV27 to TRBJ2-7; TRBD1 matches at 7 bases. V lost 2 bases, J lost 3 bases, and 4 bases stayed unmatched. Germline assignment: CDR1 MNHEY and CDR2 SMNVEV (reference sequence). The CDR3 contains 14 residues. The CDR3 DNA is TGTGCCAGCAGTTTACGGGACAGAAGCTACGAGCAGTACTTC. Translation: CASSLRDRSYEQYF.

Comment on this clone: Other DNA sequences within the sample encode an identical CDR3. The CDR3 is CASSPIGSGNTEAFF. The CDR3 DNA is TGTGCCAGCTCACCAATAGGTTCCGGGAACACTGAAGCTTTCTTT. The chain uses TRBV18 and TRBJ1-1; D is unclear. The V gene's germline CDR1 is KGHSH and CDR2 LQKENI. The CDR3 contains 15 residues. V was clipped by 2 bases and J by 1 base, with 11 bases between them.

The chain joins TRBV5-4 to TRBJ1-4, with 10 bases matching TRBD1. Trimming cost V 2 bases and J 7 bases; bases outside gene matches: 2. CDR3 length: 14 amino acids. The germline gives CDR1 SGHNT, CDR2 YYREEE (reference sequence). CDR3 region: CASSFDRGREKLFF. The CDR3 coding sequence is TGTGCCAGCAGCTTCGACAGGGGGCGTGAAAAACTGTTTTTT.

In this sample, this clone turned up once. CDR3 sequence reads: CASSLRDRETQYF. CDR3 sequence (DNA): TGTGCCAGCAGCCTCCGGGACAGGGAGACCCAGTACTTC. This chain uses TRBV7-3 with TRBJ2-5; TRBD1 matches 8 bases. Germline loops: CDR1 SGHTA, CDR2 FQGTGA. The CDR3 contains 13 residues. V was clipped by 5 bases and J by 5 bases; unmatched bases: 4.

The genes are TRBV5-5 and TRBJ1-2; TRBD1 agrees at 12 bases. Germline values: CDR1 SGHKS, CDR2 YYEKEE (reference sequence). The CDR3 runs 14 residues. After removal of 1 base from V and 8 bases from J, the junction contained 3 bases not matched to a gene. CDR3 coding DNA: TGTGCCAGCAGCTTGAGTGGGACAGGGGGCGGCTACACCTTC. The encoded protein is CASSLSGTGGGYTF.

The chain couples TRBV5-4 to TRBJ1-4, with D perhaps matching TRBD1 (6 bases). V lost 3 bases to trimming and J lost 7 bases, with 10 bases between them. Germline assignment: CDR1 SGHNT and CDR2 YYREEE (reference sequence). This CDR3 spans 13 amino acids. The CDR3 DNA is TGTGCCAGCAGCTCGGGAGGGGGTGAAAAACTGTTTTTT. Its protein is CASSSGGGEKLFF.

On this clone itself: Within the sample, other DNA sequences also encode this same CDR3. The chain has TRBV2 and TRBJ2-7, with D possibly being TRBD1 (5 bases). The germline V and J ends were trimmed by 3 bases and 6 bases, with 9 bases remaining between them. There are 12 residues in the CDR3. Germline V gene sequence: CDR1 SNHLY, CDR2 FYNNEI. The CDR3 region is CASSEGQGEQYF. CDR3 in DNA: TGTGCCAGCAGTGAGGGGCAGGGCGAGCAGTACTTC. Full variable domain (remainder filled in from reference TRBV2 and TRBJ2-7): EPEVTQTPSHQVTQMGQEVILRCVPISNHLYFYWYRQILGQKVEFLVSFYNNEISEKSEIFDDQFSVERPDGSNFTLKIRSTKLEDSAMYFCASSEGQGEQYFGPGTRLTVT.

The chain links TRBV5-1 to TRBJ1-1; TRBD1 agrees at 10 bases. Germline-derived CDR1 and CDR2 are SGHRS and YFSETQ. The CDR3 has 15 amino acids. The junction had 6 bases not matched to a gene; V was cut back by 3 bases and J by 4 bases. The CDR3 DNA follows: TGCGCCAGCAGCTCTGGGACAGGGGATATCACTGAAGCTTTCTTT. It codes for CASSSGTGDITEAFF.

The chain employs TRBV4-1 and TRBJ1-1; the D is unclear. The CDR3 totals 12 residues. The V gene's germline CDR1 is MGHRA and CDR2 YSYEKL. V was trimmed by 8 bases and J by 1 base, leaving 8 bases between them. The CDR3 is CASSQRNTEAFF. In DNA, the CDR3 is TGCGCCAGCTCCCAGAGGAACACTGAAGCTTTCTTT.